This entry is about one T cell receptor beta chain. Antigen: not known. Noted time point: baseline pretreatment blood. Treatment defined: 15 Gy SBRT to primary tumor, nephrectomy 4 weeks later. This renal cell carcinoma was of the clear cell type. The germline CDR1 and CDR2 sequences are SGHVS and FQNEAQ. CDR3 length: 12 residues. With 7 bases removed from V and 0 bases from J, the gap between germline ends came to 6 bases. This specimen comes from a study of radiation and T cells in renal cell carcinoma. Study-wide background: Nephrectomy followed 15 Gy stereotactic body radiation by 4 weeks. Broader study findings: From baseline, blood top tumor clonotypes peaked at 2 weeks post-radiation. Without pretreatment biopsies, baseline tumor clonotype presence was undetermined.

Data came from immunoSEQ multiplex PCR; TCRdb stores just in-frame clones and leaves some out. The sample includes just over 95,000 clones, 70% to 90% of them seen just once. V gene TRBV7-8 combines with J gene TRBJ2-5; D is ambiguous. This material consisted of blood, taken from a patient whose treatment included radiotherapy and nephrectomy. The sequence came from a man aged 50 or older with renal cell carcinoma. The CDR3 nucleotides read TGTGCCAGCAAAGCCGACCAAGAGACCCAGTACTTC. It is translated as CASKADQETQYF.